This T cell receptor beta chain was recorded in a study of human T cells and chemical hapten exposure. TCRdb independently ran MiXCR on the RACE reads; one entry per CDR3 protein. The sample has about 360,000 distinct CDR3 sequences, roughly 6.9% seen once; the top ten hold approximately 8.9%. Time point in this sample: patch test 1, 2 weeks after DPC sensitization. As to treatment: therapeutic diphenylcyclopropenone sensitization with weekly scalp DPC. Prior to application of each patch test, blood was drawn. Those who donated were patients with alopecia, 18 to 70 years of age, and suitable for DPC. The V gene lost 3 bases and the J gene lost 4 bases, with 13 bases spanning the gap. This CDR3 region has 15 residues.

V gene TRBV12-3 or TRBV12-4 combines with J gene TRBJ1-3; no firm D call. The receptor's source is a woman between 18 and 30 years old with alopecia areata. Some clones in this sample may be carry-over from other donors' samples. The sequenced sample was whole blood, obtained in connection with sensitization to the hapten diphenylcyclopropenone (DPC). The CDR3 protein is CASSLSARIGNTIYF. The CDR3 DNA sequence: TGTGCCAGCAGTTTGTCGGCCCGGATCGGAAACACCATATATTTT.